Each of the 6 T cell receptor beta chains below was sequenced from the same sample in a study of blood T cell repertoires in COVID-19. Clones were sequenced by immunoSEQ multiplex PCR, and TCRdb holds only the in-frame ones, with some missing. The sample records roughly 250,000 clones, approximately 78% being singletons. Sequenced material: peripheral blood. Source of these receptors: a woman in her fifties or sixties with active or convalescent COVID-19.

The chain recombines TRBV2 with TRBJ1-6; possible D gene TRBD1, 5 bases. Trimming removed 8 bases at V and 9 bases at J, with 14 bases between. The CDR3 is 13 residues long. CDR1 is SNHLY, CDR2 FYNNEI, per germline. CDR3 residues: CASGGIGVSPLHF. CDR3 DNA: TGTGCCAGCGGGGGGATTGGAGTTTCACCCCTCCACTTT. The variable domain in full, completed from reference TRBV2 and TRBJ1-6, reads EPEVTQTPSHQVTQMGQEVILRCVPISNHLYFYWYRQILGQKVEFLVSFYNNEISEKSEIFDDQFSVERPDGSNFTLKIRSTKLEDSAMYFCASGGIGVSPLHFGNGTRLTVT.

V is TRBV2 and J is TRBJ1-2; D call uncertain. Germline lookup yields CDR1 SNHLY and CDR2 FYNNEI. Trimming stripped 6 bases from V and 8 bases from J, with 13 bases between. The CDR3 covers 12 residues. The CDR3 DNA reads as TGTGCCAGCAGGCTCGCGGCTATCGGCTACACCTTC. Protein sequence: CASRLAAIGYTF.

The rearrangement uses TRBV11-2 and TRBJ2-1, with TRBD2 matching over 7 bases. The CDR3 has 15 amino acids. Germline V gives CDR1 SGHAT, CDR2 FQNNGV. V trimming: 1 base; J trimming: 3 bases; junction bases outside the gene matches: 3. The CDR3 region is CASSLGGGGYNEQFF. CDR3 sequence (DNA): TGTGCCAGCAGCTTAGGGGGGGGAGGCTACAATGAGCAGTTCTTC.

The V and J genes are TRBV4-2 and TRBJ2-7; perhaps TRBD1 as D (6 bases). This CDR3 comprises 14 residues. CDR1 and CDR2 (germline): LGHNA, YNFKEQ. V was pared by 1 base and J by 7 bases, with 14 bases between. CDR3 in DNA: TGTGCCAGCAGCCAAGTTATGGGGGCTCGGGAGCAGTACTTC. Translated: CASSQVMGAREQYF.

This rearrangement joins TRBV19 to TRBJ2-7; 7 bases are shared with TRBD1. The CDR3 totals 12 residues. V gave up 10 bases and J gave up 4 bases; unmatched junction bases: 7. Germline V CDR1 and CDR2: LNHDA, SQIVND (reference sequence). CDR3: CATRDSLYEQYF. CDR3 in DNA: TGTGCCACCCGGGACAGTCTTTACGAGCAGTACTTC.

The V gene is TRBV7-9, the J gene TRBJ1-2; tentatively, D is TRBD1 (5 bases). V was trimmed by 1 base and J by 6 bases, leaving 15 bases between them. CDR1 SEHNR and CDR2 FQNEAQ come from the germline V gene (reference sequence). The CDR3 is made up of 15 amino acids. CDR3 nucleotide sequence: TGTGCCAGCAGCTTAGGGACACAAGGGAGGGATGGCTACACCTTC. Its translation: CASSLGTQGRDGYTF.